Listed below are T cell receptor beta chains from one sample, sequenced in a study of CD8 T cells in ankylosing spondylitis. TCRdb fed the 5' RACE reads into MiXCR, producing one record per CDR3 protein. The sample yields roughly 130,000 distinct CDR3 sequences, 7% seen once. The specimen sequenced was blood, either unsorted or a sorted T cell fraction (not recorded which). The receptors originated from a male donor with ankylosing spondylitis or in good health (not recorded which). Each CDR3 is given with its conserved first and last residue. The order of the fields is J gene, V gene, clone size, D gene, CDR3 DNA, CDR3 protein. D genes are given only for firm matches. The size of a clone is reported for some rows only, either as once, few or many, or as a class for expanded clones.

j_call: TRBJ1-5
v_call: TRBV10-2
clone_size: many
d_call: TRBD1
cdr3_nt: TGCGCCAGCAGGGACAGGGTGGGTAGCAATCAGCCCCAGCATTTT
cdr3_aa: CASRDRVGSNQPQHF

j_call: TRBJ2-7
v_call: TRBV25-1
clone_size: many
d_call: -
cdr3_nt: TGTGCCAGCACCAGAGGGGGAACAGTCTCCTACGAGCAGTACTTC
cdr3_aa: CASTRGGTVSYEQYF

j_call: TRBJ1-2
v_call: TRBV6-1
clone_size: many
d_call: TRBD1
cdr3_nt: TGTGCCAGCAGTCCGGGACAGGGGGCGCTTGGCTACACCTTC
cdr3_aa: CASSPGQGALGYTF

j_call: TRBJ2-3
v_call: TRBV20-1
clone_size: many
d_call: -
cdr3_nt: TGCAGTGCCAGCGTGTGGGGGGCCGGCTCAGATACGCAGTATTTT
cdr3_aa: CSASVWGAGSDTQYF

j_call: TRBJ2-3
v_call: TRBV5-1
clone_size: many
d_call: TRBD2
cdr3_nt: TGCGCCAGCAGCCTTGGACCGGGACTAGGGACAGATACGCAGTATTTT
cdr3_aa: CASSLGPGLGTDTQYF

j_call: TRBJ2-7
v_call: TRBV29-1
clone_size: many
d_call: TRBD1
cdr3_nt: TGCAGCGTTGTGACAGGGGCCTACGAGCAGTACTTC
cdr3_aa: CSVVTGAYEQYF

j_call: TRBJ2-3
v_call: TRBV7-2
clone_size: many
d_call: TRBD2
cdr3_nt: TGTGCCAGCAGCTTACCTAGCGGGAGTTCCCAGTATTTT
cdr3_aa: CASSLPSGSSQYF

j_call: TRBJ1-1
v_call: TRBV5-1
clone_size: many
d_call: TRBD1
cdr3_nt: TGCGCCAGCAGTCCCGGGACAGGGGCTTCTTTGAACACTGAAGCTTTCTTT
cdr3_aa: CASSPGTGASLNTEAFF

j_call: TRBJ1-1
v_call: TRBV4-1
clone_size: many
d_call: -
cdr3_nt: TGCGCCAGCAGCCAGAACCAAGCGGCTTTCTTT
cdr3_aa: CASSQNQAAFF

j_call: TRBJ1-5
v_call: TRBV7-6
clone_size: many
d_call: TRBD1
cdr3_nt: TGTGCCAGCAGCTTGACGACCGATATGACAGGGTGCAATCAGCCCCAGCATTTT
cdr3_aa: CASSLTTDMTGCNQPQHF

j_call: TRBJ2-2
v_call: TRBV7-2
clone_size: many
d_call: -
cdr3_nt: TGTGCCAGCAGCTTCCTAGCAGCGAACACCGGGGAGCTGTTTTTT
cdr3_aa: CASSFLAANTGELFF

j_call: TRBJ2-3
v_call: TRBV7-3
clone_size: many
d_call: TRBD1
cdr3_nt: TGTGCCAGCAGCACGACAGGGGTAGATACGCAGTATTTT
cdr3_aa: CASSTTGVDTQYF

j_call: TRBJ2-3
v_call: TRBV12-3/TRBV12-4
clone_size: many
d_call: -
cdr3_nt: TGTGCCAGCAGCCCCCGGGGGCCGGGGGGTCCGGTAACAGATACGCAGTATTTT
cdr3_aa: CASSPRGPGGPVTDTQYF

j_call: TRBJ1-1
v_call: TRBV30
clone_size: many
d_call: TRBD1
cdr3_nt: TGTGCCTGGAGGATGACAGGGCGGACTGAAGCTTTCTTT
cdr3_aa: CAWRMTGRTEAFF

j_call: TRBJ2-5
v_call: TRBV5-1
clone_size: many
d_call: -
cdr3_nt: TGCGCCAGCAGCTTGGAAGACAGAAAAGAGACCCAGTACTTC
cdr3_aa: CASSLEDRKETQYF

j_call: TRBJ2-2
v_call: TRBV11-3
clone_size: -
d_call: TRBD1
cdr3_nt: TGTGCCAGCAGCCCGACCGGGACAGGGGGGTCCGGGGAGCTGTTTTTT
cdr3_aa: CASSPTGTGGSGELFF